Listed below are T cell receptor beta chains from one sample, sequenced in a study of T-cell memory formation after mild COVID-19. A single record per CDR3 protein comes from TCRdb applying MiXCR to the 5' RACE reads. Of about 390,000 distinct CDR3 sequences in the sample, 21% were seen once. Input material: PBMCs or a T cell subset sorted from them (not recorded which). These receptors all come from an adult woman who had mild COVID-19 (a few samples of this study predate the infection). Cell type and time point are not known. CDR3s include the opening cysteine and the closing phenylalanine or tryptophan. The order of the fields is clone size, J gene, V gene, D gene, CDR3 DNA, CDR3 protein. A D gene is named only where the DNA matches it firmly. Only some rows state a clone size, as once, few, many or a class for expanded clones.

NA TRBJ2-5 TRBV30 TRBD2 TGTGCCTGTAGCGGGGGACAAGAGACCCAGTACTTC CACSGGQETQYF
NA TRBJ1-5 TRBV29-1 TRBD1 TGCAGCGCAACGACAGGGGTCAATCAGCCCCAGCATTTT CSATTGVNQPQHF
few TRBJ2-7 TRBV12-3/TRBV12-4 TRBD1 TGTGCCAGCAGTGAGGCCGGGACAGGGATCTACGAGCAGTACTTC CASSEAGTGIYEQYF
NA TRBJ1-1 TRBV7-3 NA TGTGCCAGCAGACTTTCGATGAACACTGAAGCTTTCTTT CASRLSMNTEAFF
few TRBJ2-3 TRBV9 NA TGTGCCAGCAGCGTAGGTGGGAGAGGGCTCTCCGGAGATACGCAGTATTTT CASSVGGRGLSGDTQYF
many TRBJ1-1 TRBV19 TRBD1 TGTGCCAGTAGTGTACGGGACAGGTCGAACACTGAAGCTTTCTTT CASSVRDRSNTEAFF
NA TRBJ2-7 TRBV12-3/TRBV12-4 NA TGTGCCAGCAGCCGAGACGCTACCCGACCGCAGCAGTACTTC CASSRDATRPQQYF
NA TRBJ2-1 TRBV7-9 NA TGTGCCAGCAGCCCAATCGGGGCTTTGGAGCGGAATGAGCAGTTCTTC CASSPIGALERNEQFF
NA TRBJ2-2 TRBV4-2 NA TGTGCCAGCAGCCCGTCCAACTACGGGAACACCGGGGAGCTGTTTTTT CASSPSNYGNTGELFF
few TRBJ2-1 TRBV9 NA TGTGCCAGCAGCGTAGATAGGGGAAATGAGCAGTTCTTC CASSVDRGNEQFF
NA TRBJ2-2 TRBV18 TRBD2 TGTGCCAGCTCACCATCTGCGGGAGCGCTCACCGGGGAGCTGTTTTTT CASSPSAGALTGELFF
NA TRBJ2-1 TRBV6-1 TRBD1 TGTGCCAGCAGGACAGGGGGCCCTCCTTACAATGAGCAGTTCTTC CASRTGGPPYNEQFF
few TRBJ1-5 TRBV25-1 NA TGTGCCAGCAGCTTCGGGGGCGAGCCCCAGCATTTT CASSFGGEPQHF
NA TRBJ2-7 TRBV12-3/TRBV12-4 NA TGTGCCAGCAGTTTTGGGACGCCTTACGAGCAGTACTTC CASSFGTPYEQYF
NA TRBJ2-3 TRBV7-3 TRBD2 TGTGCCAGCAGCCCATTGGGACTAGCGAATGCAGATACGCAGTATTTT CASSPLGLANADTQYF
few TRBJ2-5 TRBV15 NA TGTGCCACCAGCCGAGGGGGGCTTAAGACCCAGTACTTC CATSRGGLKTQYF
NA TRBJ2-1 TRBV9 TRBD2 TGTGCCAGCAGCACCTCCGGGACTAGCGGGCAATACAATGAGCAGTTCTTC CASSTSGTSGQYNEQFF
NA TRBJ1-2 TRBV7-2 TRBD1 TGTGCCAGCACCGCGACAGGGACAAACTATGGCTACACCTTC CASTATGTNYGYTF
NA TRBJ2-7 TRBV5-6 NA TGTGCCAGCAGCTTGGCCGGATTGGCCCCATCCTACGAGCAGTACTTC CASSLAGLAPSYEQYF
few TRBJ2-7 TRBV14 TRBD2 TGTGCCAGCAGCCAAGATATAGCGGGGACCTACGAGCAGTACTTC CASSQDIAGTYEQYF
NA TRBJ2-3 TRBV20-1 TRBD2 TGCAGTGCTAGAGATCGTGGTGCGGGAGAAAGCACAGATACGCAGTATTTT CSARDRGAGESTDTQYF
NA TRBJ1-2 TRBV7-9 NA TGTGCCAGCAGCCGGCTGGGGGCAGAGTATGGCTACACCTTC CASSRLGAEYGYTF
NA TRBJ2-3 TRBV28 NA TGTGCCAGCAGTTTACCCCGGAGGGAGGATACGCAGTATTTT CASSLPRREDTQYF
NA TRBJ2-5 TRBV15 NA TGTGCCACCAGCAGAGATCCAGGGGCCCAAGAGACCCAGTACTTC CATSRDPGAQETQYF
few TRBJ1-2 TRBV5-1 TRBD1 TGCGCCAGCAGCTTGGTGGGGACCGGACAGGGGTCCTATGGCTACACCTTC CASSLVGTGQGSYGYTF
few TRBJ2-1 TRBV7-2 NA TGTGCCAGCAGCTCCCCTCACTACCAGCGGGTCTCCTACAATGAGCAGTTCTTC CASSSPHYQRVSYNEQFF
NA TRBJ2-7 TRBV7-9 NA TGTGCCAGCAGCCGCGGCGTACCCTACGAGCAGTACTTC CASSRGVPYEQYF
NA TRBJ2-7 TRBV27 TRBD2 TGTGCCAGCAGTTTGACTTGGACTAGCTACTCCTACGAGCAGTACTTC CASSLTWTSYSYEQYF
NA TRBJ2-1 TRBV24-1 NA TGTGCCACCAGCTCACAGGGGATGGGGGGGTACAATGAGCAGTTCTTC CATSSQGMGGYNEQFF
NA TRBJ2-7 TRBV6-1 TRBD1 TGTGCCAGCAGTCCAAGATGGGACAGTCGCAACTACGAGCAGTACTTC CASSPRWDSRNYEQYF
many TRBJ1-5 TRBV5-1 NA TGCGCCAGCAGCTTGGCCAAGGGGGGGCAACAGCCCCAGCATTTT CASSLAKGGQQPQHF
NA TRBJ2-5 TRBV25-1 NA TGTGCCAGCAGTGGCCGGAGGAAATATGAGACCCAGTACTTC CASSGRRKYETQYF
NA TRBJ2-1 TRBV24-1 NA TGTGCCACCAGTGATCATACAGTCAGCCCCTACAATGAGCAGTTCTTC CATSDHTVSPYNEQFF